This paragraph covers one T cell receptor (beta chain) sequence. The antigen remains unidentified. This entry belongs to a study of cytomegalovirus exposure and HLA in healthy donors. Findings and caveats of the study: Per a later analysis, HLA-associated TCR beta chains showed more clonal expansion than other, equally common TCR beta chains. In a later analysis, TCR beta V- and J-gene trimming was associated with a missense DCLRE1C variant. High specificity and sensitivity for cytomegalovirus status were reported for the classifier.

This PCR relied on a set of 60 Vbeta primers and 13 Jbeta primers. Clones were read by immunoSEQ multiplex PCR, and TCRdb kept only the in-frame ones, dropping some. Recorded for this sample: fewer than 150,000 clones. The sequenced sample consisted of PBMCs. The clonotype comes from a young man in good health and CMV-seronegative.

In DNA, the CDR3 is TGCAGCGTTGAGGCGAGGGGCAGGGGCACTGAAGCTTTCTTT. Its translation is CSVEARGRGTEAFF. The rearrangement links TRBV29-1 to TRBJ1-1, with TRBD1 as a possible D gene (6 bases). CDR3 length: 14 residues. The V gene's germline CDR1 is SQVTM and CDR2 ANQGSEA. V was shortened by 3 bases and J by 4 bases, with 15 bases between the two germline ends.